A single sample is the source of the 12 T cell receptor beta chains below, sequenced in a study of blood T cell repertoires in COVID-19. Method: immunoSEQ multiplex PCR; TCRdb's copy keeps in-frame clones and lacks some. The sample has about 99,000 clones; roughly nine tenths are singletons. The sample taken for sequencing was peripheral blood. Receptors were obtained from a human donor in a cohort sampled during active COVID-19.

This clone was observed a few times. This chain joins TRBV12-5 and TRBJ1-5; TRBD1 is a possible D gene (5 bases). Trimming removed 6 bases from V and 1 base from J, with 13 bases in between. CDR1 and CDR2 from the germline V gene are LGHNT and FRNRAP. This CDR3 is 15 amino acids long. In DNA form, the CDR3 reads TGTGCTAGTGGACCAGGGTTGGTGAGCAATCAGCCCCAGCATTTT. It is translated as CASGPGLVSNQPQHF.

The rearrangement links TRBV20-1 to TRBJ2-1, with unresolved D. With 5 bases removed from V and 5 bases from J, the gap between germline ends came to 4 bases. There are 10 residues in the CDR3. Germline V gives CDR1 DFQATT, CDR2 SNEGSKA (reference sequence). In DNA form, the CDR3 reads TGCAGTGCTTCGGACAATGAGCAGTTCTTC. Translating gives CSASDNEQFF.

This clone has just a few counts. The genes are TRBV2 and TRBJ2-1; 7 bases are shared with TRBD1. This CDR3 is built from 14 residues. CDR1 SNHLY and CDR2 FYNNEI come from the germline V gene. Trimming at V came to 8 bases and at J to 4 bases, leaving 8 bases not matched to a gene. The CDR3 region is CASAGTVWYNEQFF. The CDR3 DNA follows: TGTGCCAGCGCCGGGACAGTCTGGTACAATGAGCAGTTCTTC.

The chain is built from TRBV5-5 and TRBJ2-7; 9 bases fit TRBD1. CDR1 and CDR2 from the germline V gene are SGHKS and YYEKEE (reference sequence). J gave up 6 bases and V 0 bases, and 13 bases lay outside the gene matches. The CDR3 is made up of 17 amino acids. The CDR3 is CASSLEPYTGGYGEQYF. CDR3 DNA: TGTGCCAGCAGCTTGGAGCCTTACACAGGGGGCTATGGCGAGCAGTACTTC.

The gene calls are TRBV11-2 and TRBJ2-2; the D gene is possibly TRBD2 (6 bases). Trimming shortened V by 2 bases and J by 4 bases, and 8 bases separated the two germline ends. Germline CDR1 SGHAT, CDR2 FQNNGV. This CDR3 has 14 residues. CDR3 loop: CASSLFGSTGELFF. The CDR3 DNA reads as TGTGCCAGCAGCTTATTCGGGAGCACCGGGGAGCTGTTTTTT.

This chain connects TRBV4-1 to TRBJ2-5, with D perhaps TRBD1 (6 bases). This CDR3 has 13 residues. Germline V gene data show CDR1 as MGHRA and CDR2 as YSYEKL. V lost 4 bases to trimming and J lost 5 bases, with 11 bases between them. Here the CDR3 reads CASSRTEGETQYF. The CDR3 region has the DNA TGCGCCAGCAGCCGGACAGAGGGGGAGACCCAGTACTTC.

This chain connects TRBV10-3 to TRBJ2-7; D remains ambiguous. The V and J ends lost 3 bases and 0 bases respectively, with 6 bases between them. The CDR3 is made up of 13 amino acids. The germline V gene encodes CDR1 ENHRY and CDR2 SYGVKD. The CDR3 loop reads CAISDGSSYEQYF. DNA of the CDR3: TGTGCCATCAGTGATGGCAGCTCCTACGAGCAGTACTTC.

The genes are TRBV4-3 and TRBJ2-7, with TRBD2 as a possible D gene (5 bases). In germline, CDR1 is LGHNA, CDR2 YSLEER. V was pared by 0 bases and J by 3 bases, with 6 bases between. This CDR3 comprises 13 residues. The CDR3 reads CASSQEAGYEQYF. The DNA of the CDR3 is TGCGCCAGCAGCCAAGAGGCGGGCTACGAGCAGTACTTC.

The chain combines TRBV27 with TRBJ2-1; 8 positions match TRBD2. Per germline, CDR1 MNHEY and CDR2 SMNVEV (reference sequence). This CDR3 spans 15 amino acids. The trim removed 5 bases at V and 9 bases at J, leaving 12 bases unmatched. The CDR3 bases are TGTGCCAGCAGTCCCCGGGGTAGCGGGATTGTTGAGCAGTTCTTC. Its translation: CASSPRGSGIVEQFF.

V is TRBV19 and J is TRBJ1-2; D remains unclear. Germline V gene sequence: CDR1 LNHDA, CDR2 SQIVND (reference sequence). V lost 4 bases and J lost 1, with 13 bases in between. This CDR3 has 15 residues. CDR3 in DNA: TGTGCCAGTAGTACCCCTATACGGGTTAACTATGGCTACACCTTC. Its translation: CASSTPIRVNYGYTF.

This clone showed up many times. V gene TRBV9 combines with J gene TRBJ1-3; the D is unclear. V was clipped by 3 bases and J by 2 bases, with 15 bases between them. The CDR3 has 16 residues. CDR1 is SGDLS, CDR2 YYNGEE, per germline. The DNA of the CDR3 is TGTGCCAGCAGCGAGCGGGAGGGTTGGACTGGAAACACCATATATTTT. This codes for CASSEREGWTGNTIYF.

This rearrangement joins TRBV7-8 to TRBJ2-7; 8 bases align to TRBD2. The CDR3 sequence is 14 residues long. The ends lost 4 bases at V and 3 bases at J; junction bases unmatched: 5. Germline CDR1 reads SGHVS; CDR2 reads FQNEAQ. The CDR3 protein is CASSSSGQGYEQYF. In DNA form, the CDR3 reads TGTGCCAGCAGCTCTAGCGGGCAGGGCTACGAGCAGTACTTC.